The text below deals with one TCR beta chain. The germline V gene has CDR1 MDHEN and CDR2 SYDVKM. This CDR3 has 15 amino acids. Trimming left V 4 bases short and J 4 bases short, with 13 bases between. Source study methods: Using reference gene primer amplification, nucleated cell counts were estimated. The assay was immunoSEQ multiplex PCR, and TCRdb's table has in-frame clones only and misses some. That table furnishes V, J and clone size, whereas the DNA furnished D and trimming. Found here are under 250,000 clones, roughly 84% of them singletons; the top ten hold 3%. The entry originates in a study of blood T cell repertoires in COVID-19. Study details: From the United States, Italy and Spain came samples of acute and convalescent COVID-19. Sample material is recorded as cDNA or gDNA derived from T cells, B-cell-depleted T cells, or PBMCs.

The chain uses TRBV28 and TRBJ2-2; D might be TRBD2 (7 bases). The receptor was derived from a woman in her 30s who had recovered from COVID-19. Sequencing was done on a sample of peripheral blood. The CDR3 sequence is CASSSWGGPTGELFF. The CDR3 coding sequence is TGTGCCAGCAGTTCCTGGGGGGGCCCCACCGGGGAGCTGTTTTTT.